The sequence of this TCR beta chain was determined in a study of blood T cells in healthy people across ages. This clonotype was recorded once. Its antigen is as yet unknown. A J-beta primer mix and a sample-barcoded 5' primer were used in a second PCR of about 7 to 12 cycles. Researchers report that a template-switch adaptor with 12 random nucleotides tagged each cDNA molecule. TCRdb redid the calling of the 5' RACE reads with MiXCR, one entry per CDR3 protein. The top ten clones hold 40% to 50% of a sample with about 750,000 distinct CDR3 sequences, 40% to 65% of them seen once. Per the germline V gene, CDR1 is SGDLS and CDR2 is YYNGEE. The CDR3 is 12 amino acids. Trimming shortened V by 4 bases and J by 6 bases, and 9 bases separated the two germline ends. Study-wide results and limits: Conclusively comparing naive with antigen-experienced cells was impossible with unsorted PBMCs. Diversity was estimated from one million T cells, and these estimates were considered underestimates. A greater number of naive CD4+ cells and higher diversity distinguished long-lived donors from aged donors.

This TCR derives from a man older than 75 in good health. This chain uses TRBV9 with TRBJ2-3, with D perhaps matching TRBD2 (5 bases). Material for sequencing was blood. CDR3 DNA sequence: TGTGCCAGCAGCAAGGGAGTGGATACGCAGTATTTT. Amino acids: CASSKGVDTQYF.